This is a list of T cell receptor beta chains from one sample in a study of blood T cell repertoires in COVID-19. This table comes from immunoSEQ multiplex PCR, and its TCRdb copy is limited to in-frame clones, with some not included. The sample carries 95,000 to 150,000 clones, approximately 85% recorded once. The sample consisted of peripheral blood. The origin of the receptors is a woman of 80 years or more with COVID-19, enrolled during active disease. Both conserved end residues are part of each CDR3. D genes are given only for firm matches. Only some rows state a clone size, as once, few, many or a class for expanded clones.

TRBV6-5	TRBJ1-2	once	-	CASSYSGRGYTF	TGTGCCAGCAGTTACTCTGGCCGTGGCTACACCTTC
TRBV1	TRBJ1-1	-	-	CTSSQVREGAFF	TGCACCAGCAGCCAAGTGCGGGAGGGAGCTTTCTTT
TRBV5-1	TRBJ2-6	-	TRBD1	CASSPGGTGHRGANVLTF	TGCGCCAGCAGCCCCGGTGGGACAGGGCATAGAGGGGCCAACGTCCTGACTTTC
TRBV29-1	TRBJ2-1	-	TRBD2	CSVEGGAGGPNEQFF	TGCAGCGTTGAAGGAGGGGCGGGAGGTCCCAATGAGCAGTTCTTC
TRBV4-2	TRBJ1-2	few	TRBD1	CASSLTTGVGGYTF	TGTGCCAGCAGCCTAACGACAGGGGTGGGTGGCTACACCTTC
TRBV7-8	TRBJ2-3	-	-	CASSLASTRPDTQYF	TGTGCCAGCAGCTTAGCCTCGACTAGGCCAGATACGCAGTATTTT
TRBV9	TRBJ2-1	-	-	CASSPQQGLLYNEQFF	TGTGCCAGCAGCCCACAGCAGGGACTTCTATACAATGAGCAGTTCTTC
TRBV7-9	TRBJ2-5	-	TRBD2	CASSWTSGQETQYF	TGTGCCAGCAGCTGGACTAGCGGCCAAGAGACCCAGTACTTC
TRBV18	TRBJ2-1	-	TRBD2	CASSLAGGGNEQFF	TGTGCCAGCTCACTAGCGGGAGGGGGAAATGAGCAGTTCTTC
TRBV7-8	TRBJ2-2	few	TRBD2	CASSLETSRFANTGELFF	TGTGCCAGCAGCTTAGAGACTAGCAGGTTCGCGAACACCGGGGAGCTGTTTTTT
TRBV11-2	TRBJ2-7	-	-	CASSLIFGPGAYEQYF	TGTGCCAGCAGCTTAATCTTCGGCCCGGGGGCCTACGAGCAGTACTTC
TRBV3-1/TRBV3-2	TRBJ2-3	-	-	CASSQERRAGDTQYF	TGTGCCAGCAGCCAAGAAAGGCGCGCAGGGGATACGCAGTATTTT
TRBV6-2/TRBV6-3	TRBJ2-7	-	-	CASSYGRGQYF	TGTGCCAGCAGTTACGGCCGAGGGCAGTACTTC
TRBV6-5	TRBJ1-2	-	-	CASSYGAGTLVGYTF	TGTGCCAGCAGTTATGGTGCTGGGACACTGGTGGGCTACACCTTC
TRBV18	TRBJ1-2	once	TRBD1	CASSSDRTGPNYGYTF	TGTGCCAGCTCATCAGATCGGACAGGGCCAAACTATGGCTACACCTTC